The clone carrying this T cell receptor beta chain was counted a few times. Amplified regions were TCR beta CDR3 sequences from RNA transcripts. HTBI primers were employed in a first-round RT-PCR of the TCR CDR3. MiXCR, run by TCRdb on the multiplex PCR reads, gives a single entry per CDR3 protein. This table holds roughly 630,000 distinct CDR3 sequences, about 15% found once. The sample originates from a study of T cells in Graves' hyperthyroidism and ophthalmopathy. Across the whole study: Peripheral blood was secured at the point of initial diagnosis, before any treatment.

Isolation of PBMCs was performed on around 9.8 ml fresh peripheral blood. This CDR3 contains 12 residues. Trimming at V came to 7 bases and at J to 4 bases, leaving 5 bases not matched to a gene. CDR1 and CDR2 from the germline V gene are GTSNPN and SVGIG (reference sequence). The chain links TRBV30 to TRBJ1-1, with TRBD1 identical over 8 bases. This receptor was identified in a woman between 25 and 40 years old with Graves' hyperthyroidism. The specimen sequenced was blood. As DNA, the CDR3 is TGTGCCTCTCGGACAGGGCCCACTGAAGCTTTCTTT. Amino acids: CASRTGPTEAFF.